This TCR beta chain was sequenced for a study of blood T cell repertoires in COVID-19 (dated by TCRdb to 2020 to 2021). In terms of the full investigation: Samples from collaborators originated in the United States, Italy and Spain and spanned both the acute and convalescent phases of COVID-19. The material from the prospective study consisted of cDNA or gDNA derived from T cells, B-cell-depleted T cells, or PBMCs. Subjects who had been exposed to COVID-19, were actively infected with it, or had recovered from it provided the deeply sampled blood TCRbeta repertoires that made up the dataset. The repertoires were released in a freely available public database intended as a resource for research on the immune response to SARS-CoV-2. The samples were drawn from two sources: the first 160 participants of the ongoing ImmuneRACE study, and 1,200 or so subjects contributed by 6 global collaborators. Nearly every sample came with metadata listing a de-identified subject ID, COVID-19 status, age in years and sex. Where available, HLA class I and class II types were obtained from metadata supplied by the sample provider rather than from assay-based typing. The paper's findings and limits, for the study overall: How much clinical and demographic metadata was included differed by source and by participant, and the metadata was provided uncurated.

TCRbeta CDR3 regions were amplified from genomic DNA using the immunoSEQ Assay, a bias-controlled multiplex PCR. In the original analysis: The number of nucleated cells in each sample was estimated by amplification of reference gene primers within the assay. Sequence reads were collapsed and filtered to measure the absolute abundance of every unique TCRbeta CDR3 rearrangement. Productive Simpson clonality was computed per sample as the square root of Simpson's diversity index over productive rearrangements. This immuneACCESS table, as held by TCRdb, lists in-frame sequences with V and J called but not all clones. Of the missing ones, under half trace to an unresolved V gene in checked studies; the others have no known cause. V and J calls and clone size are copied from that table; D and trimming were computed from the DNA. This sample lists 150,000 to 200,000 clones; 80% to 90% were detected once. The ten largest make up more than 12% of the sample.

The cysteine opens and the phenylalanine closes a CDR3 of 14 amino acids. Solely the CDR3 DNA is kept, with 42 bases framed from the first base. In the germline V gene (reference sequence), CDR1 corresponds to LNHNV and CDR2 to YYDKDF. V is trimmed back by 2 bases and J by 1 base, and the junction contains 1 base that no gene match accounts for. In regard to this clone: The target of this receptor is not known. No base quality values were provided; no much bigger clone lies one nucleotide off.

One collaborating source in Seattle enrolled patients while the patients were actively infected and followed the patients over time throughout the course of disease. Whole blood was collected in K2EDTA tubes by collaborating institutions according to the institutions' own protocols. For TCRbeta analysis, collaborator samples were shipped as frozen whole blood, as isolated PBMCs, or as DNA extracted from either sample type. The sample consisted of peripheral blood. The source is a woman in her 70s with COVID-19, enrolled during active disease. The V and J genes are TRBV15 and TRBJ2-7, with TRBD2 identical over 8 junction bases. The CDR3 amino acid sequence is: CATSRLAGSYEQYF. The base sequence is TGTGCCACCAGCAGATTAGCGGGATCCTACGAGCAGTACTTC.